The source of this TCR beta chain is a study of vaccination and CD4 T cells after COVID-19. Study information: Post-vaccination samples were procured at a median of roughly 70 days following dose two (range 14 to 241). Overlapping spike peptides from SARS-CoV-2, HCoV-NL63, HCoV-OC43 and HCoV-229E served to stimulate the cells.

Noted treatment: approximately nine-day PBMC culture with coronavirus spike peptide pools or control peptides (ViraFEST assay). On this clonotype: What it binds is not known.

Losses at the gene ends were 5 bases for V and 4 bases for J; bases not matched to a gene: 6. Per the germline V gene, CDR1 is DFQATT and CDR2 is SNEGSKA (reference sequence). The CDR3 loop spans 13 amino acids. Cultured CD4+ T cells had their DNA profiled by the Oncomine TCR Beta short-read assay. TCRdb reprocessed the PCR reads with MiXCR, giving one entry per CDR3 protein. Of approximately 12,000 distinct CDR3 sequences in the sample, roughly 27% were seen once. The chain recombines TRBV20-1 with TRBJ2-7; TRBD1 agrees at 9 bases. Sequenced material: CD4+ T cells from blood, cultured in vitro, taken before SARS-CoV-2 vaccination. The TCR comes from a human donor who received a COVID-19 vaccine. CDR3 region: CSADTGGSYEQYF. The CDR3 DNA sequence: TGCAGTGCTGATACAGGGGGCTCTTACGAGCAGTACTTC.